This TCR beta chain was sequenced for a study of tumor and adjacent non-tumor tissue in lung cancer. Study background: Patients comprised some eleven adenocarcinoma, a couple of squamous cell carcinoma and 1 small cell lung cancer. The study's findings and limits: Compared with tumor, normal lung showed significantly lower TCR diversity. In normal lung, the top 100 clones were significantly more dominant than in tumor.

TCRbeta libraries were built with three rounds of nested PCR, modified from ARM-PCR. TCRdb called the multiplex PCR reads again in MiXCR, with one record for every CDR3 protein. The sample lists about 90,000 distinct CDR3 sequences, roughly 62% occurring once. Concerning this clonotype: Its antigen is not identified. A much larger clonotype is one base distant, so this may be a read error.

The template was RNA from unsorted bulk tissue. The source material was lung tumor tissue. This TCR was sampled from a man in his 70s with non-small cell lung cancer.

The CDR3 DNA reads as TGTGCCAGCAGGACCGAGGCTAACTATGGCTACGCCTTC. The encoded protein is CASRTEANYGYAF. The chain employs TRBV6-6 and TRBJ1-2; no firm D call. The CDR3 runs 13 residues. Germline V gene lookup returns CDR1 MNHNY and CDR2 SVGAGI (reference sequence).